Detailed here is one T cell receptor (beta chain). Its antigen is not identified. The sample comes from a study of cytomegalovirus exposure and HLA in healthy donors. Findings and caveats of the study: Previous analysis showed most TCR beta V segments were productive about 90% or about 30% of the time.

Researchers ran the PCR with 60 Vbeta and 13 Jbeta primers. Using immunoSEQ multiplex PCR, the repertoire was profiled, and TCRdb retains in-frame clones only, with some absent. The sample shows 100,000 or so clones, 74% of them seen only once. Unrecorded immune exposures were likely, despite nominal health at sampling. Trimming removed 9 bases from V and 1 base from J; junction bases left unmatched: 13. This CDR3 comprises 17 residues. Germline CDR1 and CDR2: SEHNR and FQNEAQ (reference sequence). Sequenced input: PBMCs. The source is a man aged 45-65 years in good health and CMV-seropositive. The chain recombines TRBV7-9 with TRBJ2-2, with TRBD2 matching over 8 bases. The CDR3 nucleotides read TGTGCCAGTCATAAGGAGGGCACTAGCGGGAACACCGGGGAGCTGTTTTTT. Translation gives CASHKEGTSGNTGELFF. Full variable domain (remainder filled in from reference TRBV7-9 and TRBJ2-2): DTGVSQNPRHKITKRGQNVTFRCDPISEHNRLYWYRQTLGQGPEFLTYFQNEAQLEKSRLLSDRFSAERPKGSFSTLEIQRTEQGDSAMYLCASHKEGTSGNTGELFFGEGSRLTVL.